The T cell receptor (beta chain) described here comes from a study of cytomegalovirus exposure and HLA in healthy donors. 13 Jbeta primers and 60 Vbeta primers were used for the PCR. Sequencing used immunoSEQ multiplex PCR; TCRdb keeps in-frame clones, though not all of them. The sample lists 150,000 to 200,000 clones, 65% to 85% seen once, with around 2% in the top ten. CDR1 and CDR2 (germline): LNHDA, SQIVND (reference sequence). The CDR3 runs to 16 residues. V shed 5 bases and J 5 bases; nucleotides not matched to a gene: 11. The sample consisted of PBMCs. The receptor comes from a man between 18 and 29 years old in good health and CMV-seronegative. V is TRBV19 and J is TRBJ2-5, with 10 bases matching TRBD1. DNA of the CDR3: TGTGCCAGTAGTGTCGACAGGGGGCGAGGGCTGGAGACCCAGTACTTC. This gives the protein CASSVDRGRGLETQYF.